These 28 T cell receptor beta chains were sequenced from one sample in a study of cytomegalovirus exposure and HLA in healthy donors. 60 Vbeta and 13 Jbeta primers were used in PCR. The table came from immunoSEQ multiplex PCR; TCRdb's copy has only in-frame clones and leaves some out. The repertoire holds fewer than 200,000 clones, with roughly 87% as singletons. Input material: PBMCs. The receptor source for this set is a boy between 2 and 15 years old in good health and CMV-seronegative.

V usage is TRBV7-8 and J usage is TRBJ2-3, with a possible D match to TRBD2 (5 bases). CDR3 length equals 14 residues. The ends were cut back, 0 bases at V and 3 bases at J, with 7 bases in the middle. Germline V CDR1 and CDR2: SGHVS, FQNEAQ. CDR3: CASSLASATDTQYF. The CDR3 bases are TGTGCCAGCAGCTTAGCTAGCGCAACAGATACGCAGTATTTT.

As to this clone: The germline gene is not matched at one end of the junction; a read error may be the cause. This chain joins TRBV7-9 and TRBJ2-6, with 8 bases identical to TRBD1. In germline, CDR1 is SEHNR, CDR2 FQNEAQ (reference sequence). The length of the CDR3 is 17 residues. Written as DNA, the CDR3 is TGTTCCAGCAAGGTGGACAGGGTATCGTCTGGGGCCAACGTCCTGACTTTC. Its translation: CSSKVDRVSSGANVLTF.

The gene calls are TRBV4-1 and TRBJ2-1; 13 nucleotides match TRBD2. The CDR3 has 16 residues. Trimming at V came to 2 bases and at J to 8 bases, leaving 6 bases not matched to a gene. The germline V gene encodes CDR1 MGHRA and CDR2 YSYEKL. CDR3 amino acids: CASSQPTSGRSDEQFF. CDR3 nucleotides: TGCGCCAGCAGCCAACCGACTAGCGGGAGGTCGGATGAGCAGTTCTTC.

The chain carries TRBV5-1 and TRBJ1-2; D is unclear. The CDR3 totals 12 residues. From germline, CDR1 is SGHRS and CDR2 YFSETQ. The V and J ends lost 0 bases and 5 bases respectively, with 5 bases between them. CDR3 nucleotide sequence: TGCGCCAGCAGCTTGGACTATTATGGCTACACCTTC. Translating gives CASSLDYYGYTF.

V gene TRBV29-1 combines with J gene TRBJ2-2; 12 bases agree with TRBD1. V shed 7 bases and J 6 bases; nucleotides not matched to a gene: 3. CDR1 is SQVTM, CDR2 ANQGSEA, per germline. There are 13 residues in the CDR3. The CDR3 sequence: CSAWDRGPGELFF. The CDR3 nucleotides are TGCAGCGCTTGGGACAGGGGGCCCGGGGAGCTGTTTTTT.

This clone was detected only a few times. The V call is TRBV5-1, the J call TRBJ1-4, with 7 bases fitting TRBD1. Germline V gives CDR1 SGHRS, CDR2 YFSETQ. V trimming: 4 bases; J trimming: 5 bases; junction bases outside the gene matches: 8. This CDR3 region has 15 residues. The CDR3 here is CASSLGTAMNEKLFF. The DNA for the CDR3 is TGCGCCAGCAGCCTGGGGACAGCGATGAATGAAAAACTGTTTTTT.

The table lists this clone with a count of one. DNA for the CDR3: TGTGCCAGCAGCAAAGGTCGAAGACTAGCGGTTTACAATGAGCAGTTCTTC. Translation: CASSKGRRLAVYNEQFF. This chain links TRBV21-1 with TRBJ2-1; the table's D gene call, TRBD2, was not cross checked with the DNA. TRBV21-1 is noted as a pseudogene. CDR3 length: 17 residues.

The chain uses TRBV19 and TRBJ2-1, with a weak D call TRBD1 (5 bases). The length of the CDR3 is 13 residues. Germline V gene data show CDR1 as LNHDA and CDR2 as SQIVND (reference sequence). V shed 2 bases and J shed 8 bases, with 10 bases lying between them. The CDR3 DNA sequence: TGTGCCAGTAGTATACAGGGTTTGGATGAGCAGTTCTTC. Its protein product is CASSIQGLDEQFF.

The chain links TRBV19 to TRBJ1-5, with D perhaps TRBD1 (6 bases). CDR3 length: 14 amino acids. Germline assignment: CDR1 LNHDA and CDR2 SQIVND (reference sequence). V was clipped by 4 bases and J by 4 bases, with 11 bases between them. The DNA for the CDR3 is TGTGCCAGTAGTACCCGGGACACTAATCAGCCCCAGCATTTT. This encodes CASSTRDTNQPQHF.

This clone was seen only a few times. This chain uses TRBV4-1 with TRBJ1-1; 8 bases agree with TRBD1. The germline V gene encodes CDR1 MGHRA and CDR2 YSYEKL. The CDR3 loop spans 14 amino acids. V gave up 5 bases and J gave up 1 base; unmatched junction bases: 3. The CDR3 bases are TGCGCCAGCAGCGATGGACAGGGGAACACTGAAGCTTTCTTT. This gives the protein CASSDGQGNTEAFF.

The V call is TRBV30, the J call TRBJ2-7; D is possibly TRBD1 (5 bases). CDR3 length equals 12 residues. CDR1 and CDR2 (germline): GTSNPN, SVGIG (reference sequence). V was cut by 2 bases and J by 2 bases, with 7 bases left in between. CDR3 DNA: TGTGCCTGGAGTAGGGGCCCCTACGAGCAGTACTTC. This sequence encodes CAWSRGPYEQYF.

V usage is TRBV9 and J usage is TRBJ1-1; 9 bases align to TRBD1. CDR3 size: 14 residues. Germline CDR1 is SGDLS and CDR2 is YYNGEE. V was pared by 3 bases and J by 5 bases, with 5 bases of the junction left unmatched. CDR3 in DNA: TGTGCCAGCAGCGAGGGACAGGGAAGGACTGAAGCTTTCTTT. Translation gives CASSEGQGRTEAFF.

V and J are TRBV25-1 and TRBJ2-6; no firm D call. Per the germline V gene, CDR1 is MGHDK and CDR2 is SYGVNS. The CDR3 contains 14 residues. Trimming stripped 8 bases from V and 0 bases from J, with 8 bases between. The CDR3 spells CASDGSSGANVLTF. CDR3 nucleotide sequence: TGTGCCAGCGACGGGTCCTCTGGGGCCAACGTCCTGACTTTC.

This clone was observed once. The gene calls are TRBV6-1 and TRBJ2-7; 10 positions match TRBD1. The junction had 5 bases not matched to a gene; V was cut back by 2 bases and J by 4 bases. Germline loops: CDR1 MNHNS, CDR2 SASEGT. CDR3 length: 15 amino acids. For the CDR3, the DNA is TGTGCCAGCAGTGAAACCCGACAGGGGGCATACGAGCAGTACTTC. Translated: CASSETRQGAYEQYF.

This chain connects TRBV4-1 to TRBJ2-5, with D possibly TRBD1 on 6 matching bases. The J call is uncertain, as TRBJ2-7 better fits the DNA end. Germline V CDR1 and CDR2: MGHRA, YSYEKL. The length of the CDR3 is 15 residues. The CDR3 region has the DNA TGCGCCAGCAGCCAAGTCGGACAGCCATACTACGAGCAGTACTTC. Its protein is CASSQVGQPYYEQYF.

The rearrangement uses TRBV30 and TRBJ2-3, with TRBD2 as a possible D gene (6 bases). The CDR3 runs 16 residues. Germline-derived CDR1 and CDR2 are GTSNPN and SVGIG (reference sequence). Trimming shortened V by 5 bases and J by 2 bases, and 20 bases separated the two germline ends. In DNA form, the CDR3 reads TGTGCCTGGGCAGCGGGTGTTCGCCGAGACACAGATACGCAGTATTTT. This sequence encodes CAWAAGVRRDTDTQYF.

The chain combines TRBV4-1 with TRBJ2-5; D may be TRBD2 (6 bases). Germline CDR1 and CDR2: MGHRA and YSYEKL. This CDR3 region has 14 residues. The V gene lost 0 bases and the J gene lost 1 base, with 6 bases spanning the gap. The CDR3 is CASSQETSQETQYF. CDR3 coding DNA: TGCGCCAGCAGCCAAGAGACTAGCCAAGAGACCCAGTACTTC.

The chain couples TRBV7-7 to TRBJ2-3, with TRBD2 matching 9 bases. The CDR3 spans 15 residues. The germline gives CDR1 SSHAT, CDR2 FNYEAQ (reference sequence). V shed 3 bases, J shed 1 base, and the junction held 2 bases outside the gene matches. CDR3 region: CASSFRGGGTDTQYF. For the CDR3, the DNA is TGTGCCAGCAGCTTCCGCGGGGGGGGCACAGATACGCAGTATTTT.

This chain links TRBV27 with TRBJ2-3; D not resolved. CDR3 size: 14 residues. Looked up from germline, CDR1 is MNHEY and CDR2 is SMNVEV (reference sequence). Trimming left V 3 bases short and J 1 base short, with 8 bases between. CDR3 DNA: TGTGCCAGCAGTTTGGAGCTTGGCACAGATACGCAGTATTTT. Translation gives CASSLELGTDTQYF.

The rearrangement uses TRBV28 and TRBJ1-1; D is ambiguous. V was shortened by 3 bases and J by 1 base, with 18 bases between the two germline ends. The CDR3 consists of 17 residues. Per germline, CDR1 MDHEN and CDR2 SYDVKM. The CDR3 DNA follows: TGTGCCAGCAGTTTGGAACCGGGATCTTCGGGGAACACTGAAGCTTTCTTT. It yields the protein CASSLEPGSSGNTEAFF.

The rearrangement joins TRBV6-5 to TRBJ2-7, with D perhaps matching TRBD1 (5 bases). Germline values: CDR1 MNHEY, CDR2 SVGAGI. The CDR3 runs to 11 residues. Trimming shortened V by 7 bases and J by 4 bases, and 8 bases separated the two germline ends. CDR3 loop: CASNNRYEQYF. DNA of the CDR3: TGTGCCAGCAATAACAGGTACGAGCAGTACTTC.

The chain links TRBV28 to TRBJ2-5, with D unclear. Deletions cut 7 bases from V and 1 base from J, with 10 bases between. The CDR3 is 13 amino acids. The germline V gene encodes CDR1 MDHEN and CDR2 SYDVKM. The CDR3 nucleotides are TGTGCCAGCACCGAGCAGGCCCAAGAGACCCAGTACTTC. This sequence encodes CASTEQAQETQYF.

This clone occurred once. The chain is built from TRBV9 and TRBJ2-3, with D perhaps matching TRBD2 (6 bases). The CDR3 covers 14 residues. Germline assignment: CDR1 SGDLS and CDR2 YYNGEE. V lost 0 bases and J lost 4, with 9 bases in between. The CDR3 here is CASSVAGDADTQYF. The DNA for the CDR3 is TGTGCCAGCAGCGTAGCGGGAGATGCAGATACGCAGTATTTT.

CDR3 coding DNA: TGTGCCAGCAGCCAAGGGGGGGGGAAGACCCAGTACTTC. It codes for CASSQGGGKTQYF. The rearrangement uses TRBV4-2 and TRBJ2-5; 7 bases match TRBD2. CDR1 is LGHNA, CDR2 YNFKEQ, per germline. Germline trimming cut 1 base from V and 6 bases from J; bases unmatched to any gene: 2. This CDR3 comprises 13 residues.

Here the CDR3 reads CASSGGEAGNEKLFF. The CDR3 region has the DNA TGTGCCAGCAGTGGAGGGGAGGCGGGTAATGAAAAACTGTTTTTT. The chain uses TRBV6-1 and TRBJ1-4, with D possibly being TRBD1 (5 bases). The length of the CDR3 is 15 residues. The germline V gene has CDR1 MNHNS and CDR2 SASEGT. V was clipped by 4 bases and J by 4 bases, with 13 bases between them.

This clone was detected only a few times. The V gene is TRBV5-6, the J gene TRBJ1-1; no clear D gene. The length of the CDR3 is 14 residues. Deletions cut 4 bases from V and 0 bases from J, with 10 bases between. Looked up from germline, CDR1 is SGHDT and CDR2 is YYEEEE. The CDR3 is CASSLRGLNTEAFF. As DNA, the CDR3 is TGTGCCAGCAGCCTGCGAGGATTGAACACTGAAGCTTTCTTT.

V usage is TRBV18 and J usage is TRBJ1-5, with D unclear. Germline CDR1 reads KGHSH; CDR2 reads LQKENI. The V and J ends lost 3 bases and 2 bases respectively, with 17 bases between them. This CDR3 is built from 17 residues. In nucleotides, the CDR3 is TGTGCCAGCTCACCGTTTGGCTTAACATTGGGCAATCAGCCCCAGCATTTT. Amino acid sequence: CASSPFGLTLGNQPQHF.

DNA of the CDR3: TGTGCCAGCAGTTACTCGACTAGCGGGAGTCTGGAGCAGTTCTTC. Translating it yields CASSYSTSGSLEQFF. The chain uses TRBV6-6 and TRBJ2-1, with TRBD2 matching over 12 bases. Unmatched junction bases numbered 4, after V lost 0 bases and J lost 10 bases. CDR3 length equals 15 residues. The germline V gene encodes CDR1 MNHNY and CDR2 SVGAGI (reference sequence).